This T cell receptor (beta chain) comes out of a study of glioma-infiltrating T cells after dendritic cell vaccination (dated by TCRdb to between 2015 and 2016). About the full investigation: A cohort of 15 or so glioblastoma patients from Phase I and II dendritic cell vaccination trials was included, of whom 9 were newly diagnosed and 6 had recurrent disease. Survival after dendritic cell vaccination was correlated with TCR sequencing metrics, such as TIL content and the overlap between tumor and blood repertoires. Tumor-infiltrating lymphocyte content was quantified and tumor and blood repertoires were compared in dendritic cell-vaccinated glioblastoma patients by deep sequencing of TCR beta CDR3 regions. Each patient was given three intradermal dendritic cell vaccine injections, spaced two weeks apart, in the arm below the axilla. Between the early 2000s and the early 2010s, patients were given autologous tumor lysate-pulsed dendritic cell vaccination. The vaccine consisted of monocyte-derived dendritic cells cultured less than 9 days with IL-4 and GM-CSF, then pulsed overnight with autologous tumor lysate. General findings and caveats noted by the study authors: TCR clonality showed no direct relationship with survival, which suggests that a diverse polyclonal response may be important. The three-group TCR overlap response model was described as speculative and requiring prospective validation. After dendritic cell vaccination, a higher estimated pretreatment TIL content predicted longer time to progression and overall survival. The cohort was small and heterogeneous, and full blood and tumor sets were available for few patients, with initial-recurrent tumor pairs available for even fewer patients.

The immunoSEQ assay amplified TCRB CDR3 regions from around 2 micrograms of genomic DNA, or from all available DNA when less than that amount was available. For multiplex PCR, 60 forward primers for TCR V beta segments and 13 reverse primers for J beta segments were used. To estimate reads per starting template, synthetic control templates were spiked into each sample at limiting dilution. The Illumina HiSeq System generated 87 bp sequencing reads. The authors' pipeline ran thus. PCR and sequencing errors were removed by merging closely related sequences with a nearest neighbor algorithm. TCR overlap was measured as the percentage of unique tumor TCR beta sequences also present in the same patient's peripheral blood. In its TCRdb copy, this immuneACCESS table keeps in-frame sequences only and misses some clones. Where compared with another copy, unresolved V genes explain less than half of these, and the others have no known cause. That table is the source of V, J and clone size, and D and trimming were worked out from the DNA. The sample table contains over 75,000 clones; only one count was recorded for around four fifths of them. In total, the top ten clones hold roughly 2.1% of the sample.

Here V drops 7 bases and J drops 4 bases, and the junction holds 5 bases not matched to any gene. Counted from cysteine to phenylalanine, this CDR3 has 13 amino acids. The retained sequence is limited to the CDR3, 39 bases, with the frame set at the first base. In the germline V gene, CDR1 corresponds to SGHRS and CDR2 to YFSETQ. The time point label, read with the paper, signifies: after dendritic cell vaccination, including at tumor progression/relapse. Selection of patients required sufficient residual fresh-frozen tumor tissue and over two years of available survival data. Molecular status otherwise varied across the glioblastoma patients, but none of them carried an isocitrate dehydrogenase mutation. PBMC were collected before vaccination, two weeks after the third vaccination, and at tumor progression if tumor progression occurred. The Qiagen DNeasy Blood extraction Kit was used for extraction of genomic DNA.

Details on this clone: Which antigen it targets is not known. No base-level quality is on record; no much larger clone is a single base apart.

Recombination linked TRBV5-1 to TRBJ2-3; TRBD1 fits 8 bases in the junction. The sample consisted of blood, taken after dendritic cell vaccination. This TCR derives from a human donor with glioblastoma. The CDR3 here reads CASGQGGADTQYF. The DNA sequence is given as TGCGCCAGCGGACAGGGTGGAGCAGATACGCAGTATTTT.